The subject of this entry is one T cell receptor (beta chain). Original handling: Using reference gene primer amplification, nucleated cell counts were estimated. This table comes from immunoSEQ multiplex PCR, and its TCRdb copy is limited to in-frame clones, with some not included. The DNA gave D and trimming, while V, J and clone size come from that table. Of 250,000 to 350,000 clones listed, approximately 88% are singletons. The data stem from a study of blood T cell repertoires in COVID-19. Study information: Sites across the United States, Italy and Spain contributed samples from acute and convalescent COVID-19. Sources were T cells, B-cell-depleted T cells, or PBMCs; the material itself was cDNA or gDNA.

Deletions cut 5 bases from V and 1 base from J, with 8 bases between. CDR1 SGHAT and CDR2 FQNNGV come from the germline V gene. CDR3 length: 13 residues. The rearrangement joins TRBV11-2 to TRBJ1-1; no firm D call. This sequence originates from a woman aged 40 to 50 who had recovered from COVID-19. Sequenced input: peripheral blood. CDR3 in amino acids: CASSLQPNTEAFF. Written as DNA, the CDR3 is TGTGCCAGCAGCCTACAGCCGAACACTGAAGCTTTCTTT.